A single sample is the source of the 9 T cell receptor beta chains below, sequenced in a study of blood T cell repertoires in COVID-19. Clones were read by immunoSEQ multiplex PCR, and TCRdb kept only the in-frame ones, dropping some. The sample lists under 300,000 clones, 83% occurring once. The source material was peripheral blood. These receptors came from a woman in her forties or fifties who had recovered from COVID-19.

The chain links TRBV19 to TRBJ2-1; 8 bases match TRBD2. The CDR3 totals 17 residues. Germline V gene lookup returns CDR1 LNHDA and CDR2 SQIVND (reference sequence). Trimming removed 3 bases from V and 7 bases from J; junction bases left unmatched: 14. This chain's CDR3 is CASSIGPLAGIRNEQFF. In nucleotides, the CDR3 is TGTGCCAGTAGTATCGGGCCGCTAGCGGGCATCAGGAATGAGCAGTTCTTC.

The genes are TRBV12-3 or TRBV12-4 and TRBJ2-1, with D perhaps matching TRBD2 (6 bases). CDR3 length: 13 amino acids. V lost 7 bases and J lost 4, with 11 bases in between. The CDR3 nucleotides are TGTGCCAGCACGTCGGGAGAATACAATGAGCAGTTCTTC. It translates to CASTSGEYNEQFF.

V usage is TRBV27 and J usage is TRBJ1-5; D possibly corresponds to TRBD1 (6 bases). Germline lookup yields CDR1 MNHEY and CDR2 SMNVEV (reference sequence). With 6 bases removed from V and 4 bases from J, the gap between germline ends came to 13 bases. The CDR3 is 14 residues long. As DNA, the CDR3 is TGTGCCAGCAGGCTACAGGGTATAAATCAGCCCCAGCATTTT. This codes for CASRLQGINQPQHF.

The J gene is TRBJ2-7, the V gene TRBV9; D ambiguous. Germline-derived CDR1 and CDR2 are SGDLS and YYNGEE. CDR3 length: 15 residues. V lost 3 bases to trimming and J lost 0 bases, with 13 bases between them. The CDR3: CASSAEAYNSYEQYF. Written as DNA, the CDR3 is TGTGCCAGCAGCGCGGAAGCGTACAACTCCTACGAGCAGTACTTC.

The chain links TRBV4-1 to TRBJ2-2, with 11 bases aligning to TRBD2. Germline CDR1 MGHRA, CDR2 YSYEKL. The length of the CDR3 is 14 residues. With V trimmed by 7 bases and J by 7 bases, 5 bases remained unmatched. The CDR3 DNA follows: TGCGCCAGCAACGTAGCGGGGGGGCTCGGGGAGCTGTTTTTT. Translated: CASNVAGGLGELFF.

V and J are TRBV28 and TRBJ2-3; D uncertain. V lost 2 bases and J lost 11, with 8 bases in between. CDR3 length: 11 residues. Germline CDR1 is MDHEN and CDR2 is SYDVKM. The DNA of the CDR3 is TGTGCCAGCAGTTTAGGCCGAGGGCAGTATTTT. Residues: CASSLGRGQYF.

To note about this clone: Sequence at one end of the junction differs from germline and may be a read error. The rearrangement joins TRBV29-1 to TRBJ2-3, with 7 nucleotides matching TRBD1. CDR1 is SQVTM and CDR2 is ANQGSEA in the germline V gene. The CDR3 consists of 15 residues. The CDR3: CTVRTGTASTDTQYF. For the CDR3, the DNA is TGCACCGTTCGTACCGGGACAGCTAGCACAGATACGCAGTATTTT.

The chain uses TRBV28 and TRBJ1-1, with D maybe TRBD1 (5 bases). Germline V CDR1 and CDR2: MDHEN, SYDVKM. Deletions cut 1 base from V and 2 bases from J, with 11 bases between. The CDR3 has 15 residues. The CDR3, as DNA: TGTGCCAGCAGTTTATATGGGGGGGAAAACACTGAAGCTTTCTTT. Its protein product is CASSLYGGENTEAFF.

The chain recombines TRBV12-3 or TRBV12-4 with TRBJ1-2; TRBD1 agrees at 7 bases. The CDR3 is 13 amino acids. V lost 5 bases and J lost 2; bases outside the gene matches: 2. The CDR3 nucleotides read TGTGCCAGCAGTACGGACAGGAACTATGGCTACACCTTC. Translation: CASSTDRNYGYTF.